This T cell receptor (beta chain) stems from a study of somatic mutations in cytotoxic T cells in rheumatoid arthritis. The repertoire was sequenced with immunoSEQ multiplex PCR; TCRdb's copy has only in-frame clones and lacks some. The table lists about 20,000 clones, about 80% of them singletons. J was trimmed by 3 bases and V by 2 bases; bases with no gene match: 6. The CDR3 is 15 residues long. Germline loops: CDR1 PRHDT, CDR2 FYEKMQ (reference sequence). V and J are TRBV13 and TRBJ2-5, with 7 bases identical to TRBD1. The sample taken for sequencing was CD8+ T cells sorted from blood. The TCR originated in an adult with rheumatoid arthritis. The CDR3 coding sequence is TGTGCCAGCAGCTTAAGGGACAGAGTAGAAGAGACCCAGTACTTC. Its protein product is CASSLRDRVEETQYF.